This T cell receptor beta chain was identified in a study of PD-1 blockade in classical Hodgkin lymphoma. The assay was immunoSEQ multiplex PCR, and TCRdb's table has in-frame clones only and misses some. The sample yields 15,000 to 20,000 clones, more than 60% seen once. Germline V gives CDR1 SGDLS, CDR2 YYNGEE. The CDR3 consists of 14 residues. Between the trimmed V and J ends, which lost 4 bases and 5 bases, there was a span of 12 bases. With no exception, relapse followed autologous stem cell transplantation in all patients, and brentuximab vedotin exposure varied. The J gene is TRBJ2-2, the V gene TRBV9; D is possibly TRBD2 (5 bases). Sequenced here: peripheral blood mononuclear cells (PBMCs), sampled at baseline. This receptor was identified in a human donor with classical Hodgkin lymphoma. The CDR3 nucleotides read TGTGCCAGCAGCTATCACCCGGGGACCGGGGAGCTGTTTTTT. Translation: CASSYHPGTGELFF.